The 15 T cell receptor beta chains below all came from one sample that was sequenced in a study of cytomegalovirus exposure and HLA in healthy donors. The PCR contained 60 Vbeta and 13 Jbeta primers. Assay: immunoSEQ multiplex PCR; the TCRdb copy retains only in-frame clones and omits some. Among over 150,000 clones listed, 80% to 85% were seen once. The sample was PBMCs. These TCRs come from a male donor in good health and CMV-seropositive.

The J gene is TRBJ1-1, the V gene TRBV27, with a tentative D call TRBD1 (5 bases). Germline CDR1 reads MNHEY; CDR2 reads SMNVEV (reference sequence). Trimming cost V 3 bases and J 3 bases, with 11 bases left between them. This CDR3 contains 14 residues. The CDR3 coding sequence is TGTGCCAGCAGTTTTGATCGCAGGGACACTGAAGCTTTCTTT. This gives the protein CASSFDRRDTEAFF.

CDR3 protein: CASSTPERQGYNEQFF. CDR3 DNA: TGTGCCAGCAGCACACCCGAAAGACAGGGCTACAATGAGCAGTTCTTC. This chain connects TRBV7-8 to TRBJ2-1, with 7 bases fitting TRBD1. The CDR3 runs 16 residues. Germline assignment: CDR1 SGHVS and CDR2 FQNEAQ. V gave up 5 bases and J gave up 3 bases; unmatched junction bases: 10.

This chain links TRBV15 with TRBJ1-6; 7 bases are a match to TRBD1. Germline values: CDR1 LNHNV, CDR2 YYDKDF (reference sequence). J gave up 10 bases and V 3 bases, and 6 bases lay outside the gene matches. The length of the CDR3 is 14 residues. The CDR3: CATSRRGQGSPLHF. CDR3 sequence (DNA): TGTGCCACCAGCAGGAGGGGGCAGGGGTCACCCCTCCACTTT.

The rearrangement joins TRBV15 to TRBJ2-7; 14 bases agree with TRBD2. The CDR3 is 15 amino acids. From germline, CDR1 is LNHNV and CDR2 YYDKDF (reference sequence). Trimming removed 4 bases from V and 5 bases from J; junction bases left unmatched: 4. The CDR3 region has the DNA TGTGCCACCAGCACCGGGACTAGCGGGGGTCACGAGCAGTACTTC. This translates into CATSTGTSGGHEQYF.

The chain couples TRBV18 to TRBJ1-2, with 12 positions matching TRBD1. V lost 3 bases, J lost 8 bases, and 4 bases stayed unmatched. CDR1 is KGHSH, CDR2 LQKENI, per germline. CDR3 length: 14 residues. CDR3 DNA sequence: TGTGCCAGCTCACCCGGGACAGGGGGCTTGGGCTACACCTTC. Its protein is CASSPGTGGLGYTF.

This clone was recorded once. The gene calls are TRBV5-6 and TRBJ2-6; D may be TRBD2 (6 bases). Per the germline V gene, CDR1 is SGHDT and CDR2 is YYEEEE. The CDR3 covers 15 residues. Between the trimmed V and J ends, which lost 4 bases and 4 bases, there was a span of 12 bases. CDR3: CASSGAGSGANVLTF. The CDR3 nucleotides read TGTGCCAGCAGCGGGGCGGGGTCCGGGGCCAACGTCCTGACTTTC.

The rearrangement joins TRBV5-1 to TRBJ2-5; TRBD2 matches at 13 bases. The CDR3 extends over 16 amino acids. CDR1 and CDR2 from the germline V gene are SGHRS and YFSETQ. V dropped 4 bases and J dropped 4; count of bases not matched to a gene: 7. CDR3: CASSPGTSGVRETQYF. In DNA, the CDR3 is TGCGCCAGCAGCCCGGGGACTAGCGGGGTCCGAGAGACCCAGTACTTC.

This chain links TRBV9 with TRBJ1-3; the D is unclear. V lost 3 bases and J 2 bases, leaving 6 bases between the germline ends. The CDR3 is 13 residues long. CDR1 and CDR2 from the germline V gene are SGDLS and YYNGEE. The CDR3 DNA reads TGTGCCAGCAGCGATTATCCTGGAAACACCATATATTTT. The encoded protein is CASSDYPGNTIYF.

This clone was observed a single time. The chain has TRBV19 and TRBJ2-6; no clear D. V was shortened by 11 bases and J by 0 bases, with 8 bases between the two germline ends. The CDR3 is 13 amino acids. Germline V gene sequence: CDR1 LNHDA, CDR2 SQIVND (reference sequence). CDR3 amino acids: CASTGSGANVLTF. The CDR3 coding sequence is TGTGCCTCAACGGGCTCTGGGGCCAACGTCCTGACTTTC.

The V and J genes are TRBV4-1 and TRBJ2-2, with 10 bases lining up with TRBD1. The trim removed 1 base at V and 9 bases at J, leaving 8 bases unmatched. Per the germline V gene, CDR1 is MGHRA and CDR2 is YSYEKL. The CDR3 runs 16 residues. The CDR3 region has the DNA TGCGCCAGCAGCCAAGTTCCCGGGACAGGGGACAGGGAGCTGTTTTTT. This codes for CASSQVPGTGDRELFF.

This clone was counted once. The J gene is TRBJ1-6, the V gene TRBV7-2; D is uncertain. Between the trimmed V and J ends, which lost 5 bases and 10 bases, there was a span of 15 bases. CDR3 length: 14 residues. Germline V gene sequence: CDR1 SGHTA, CDR2 FQGNSA. In DNA, the CDR3 is TGTGCCAGCAGCACACTCGGGTGGGTCTCACCCCTCCACTTT. Its translation is CASSTLGWVSPLHF.

This chain uses TRBV5-1 with TRBJ2-5; 16 positions agree with TRBD2. With the DNA end fitting TRBJ2-7 better, the J assignment may be wrong. The germline gives CDR1 SGHRS, CDR2 YFSETQ. The CDR3 totals 18 residues. CDR3 nucleotides: TGCGCCAGCAGCTCGGGACTAGCGGGAGGGCCTTTGGCCTACGAGCAGTACTTC. Its translation: CASSSGLAGGPLAYEQYF.

This rearrangement joins TRBV9 to TRBJ2-1; D is unresolved. V was clipped by 2 bases and J by 4 bases, with 19 bases between them. The germline CDR1 and CDR2 sequences are SGDLS and YYNGEE. The CDR3 totals 17 residues. The CDR3 reads CASSVTNSRLNYNEQFF. CDR3 DNA: TGTGCCAGCAGCGTTACGAACAGCCGTCTTAATTACAATGAGCAGTTCTTC.

J is TRBJ1-6 and V is TRBV5-4; D is uncertain. Germline loops: CDR1 SGHNT, CDR2 YYREEE (reference sequence). The CDR3 spans 14 residues. V lost 4 bases to trimming and J lost 6 bases, with 11 bases between them. The CDR3 DNA sequence: TGTGCCAGCAGCCTGAGGGAGGGTAATTCACCCCTCCACTTT. It codes for CASSLREGNSPLHF.

This chain connects TRBV4-1 to TRBJ2-1; D uncertain. Deletions cut 1 base from V and 4 bases from J, with 8 bases between. Per the germline V gene, CDR1 is MGHRA and CDR2 is YSYEKL. This CDR3 has 14 amino acids. The CDR3, as DNA: TGCGCCAGCAGCCAAGGACTTTTGTACAATGAGCAGTTCTTC. Translated: CASSQGLLYNEQFF.